The rows below give T cell receptor beta chains drawn from one sample of a study of blood T cell repertoires in COVID-19. This table comes from immunoSEQ multiplex PCR, and its TCRdb copy is limited to in-frame clones, with some not included. The table includes 200,000 to 300,000 clones, around 86% detected once. The sequencing input was PBMCs or T cells enriched from blood (not recorded which). Receptors were obtained from a man aged 40-50 years who had recovered from COVID-19. The CDR3 runs from the conserved cysteine through the conserved F or W. Each record gives: CDR3 DNA, CDR3 protein, D gene, J gene, V gene, clone size. A D gene is named only where the DNA matches it firmly. Part of the rows lack a size; the others show once, few, many or a class for expanded clones.

CDR3 DNA: TGTGCCAGCAGCTTGGACAGAAACAATGAGCAGTTCTTC
CDR3 protein: CASSLDRNNEQFF
D gene: NA
J gene: TRBJ2-1
V gene: TRBV11-1
clone size: NA

CDR3 DNA: TGTGCCAGCAGCCACCTGAACACCGGGGAGCTGTTTTTT
CDR3 protein: CASSHLNTGELFF
D gene: NA
J gene: TRBJ2-2
V gene: TRBV3-1/TRBV3-2
clone size: once

CDR3 DNA: TGTGCCAGCAGTTACGAGGACAGGGGACCGACCCAGTACTTC
CDR3 protein: CASSYEDRGPTQYF
D gene: TRBD1
J gene: TRBJ2-5
V gene: TRBV6-2/TRBV6-3
clone size: NA

CDR3 DNA: TGTGCCAGCAGCTTAGGCCCCGACAGGCCGGGTGGCTACACCTTC
CDR3 protein: CASSLGPDRPGGYTF
D gene: NA
J gene: TRBJ1-2
V gene: TRBV7-3
clone size: NA

CDR3 DNA: TGTGCCAGCAGCTTAAACCTTCACGGGACCCAGTACTTC
CDR3 protein: CASSLNLHGTQYF
D gene: NA
J gene: TRBJ2-5
V gene: TRBV7-3
clone size: NA

CDR3 DNA: TGTGCCAGCAGCCTGACAGGGGGCTCGGAAAACACCATATATTTT
CDR3 protein: CASSLTGGSENTIYF
D gene: TRBD1
J gene: TRBJ1-3
V gene: TRBV7-2
clone size: NA

CDR3 DNA: TGTGCCAGCAGTGAATTTGACGGCGTCGGGGATGAGCAGTTCTTC
CDR3 protein: CASSEFDGVGDEQFF
D gene: NA
J gene: TRBJ2-1
V gene: TRBV25-1
clone size: NA

CDR3 DNA: TGTGCCAGCAGTGAAGATGGCAGTAATGAAAAACTGTTTTTT
CDR3 protein: CASSEDGSNEKLFF
D gene: NA
J gene: TRBJ1-4
V gene: TRBV6-1
clone size: NA

CDR3 DNA: TGTGCCAGCAGTTTCTCCCGCAGTGCGGTGGAGACCCAGTACTTC
CDR3 protein: CASSFSRSAVETQYF
D gene: NA
J gene: TRBJ2-5
V gene: TRBV27
clone size: NA

CDR3 DNA: TGTGCCAGCTCCCCAGGACAGGAGGCCTACAATGAGCAGTTCTTC
CDR3 protein: CASSPGQEAYNEQFF
D gene: TRBD1
J gene: TRBJ2-1
V gene: TRBV18
clone size: few

CDR3 DNA: TGCGCCAGCAGCTTGGGACAGAGCACAGATACGCAGTATTTT
CDR3 protein: CASSLGQSTDTQYF
D gene: NA
J gene: TRBJ2-3
V gene: TRBV5-1
clone size: NA

CDR3 DNA: TGTGCCAGCAGTAGCCACCCCGGTACTAGCGGGAGCCTGGGTAATGAGCAGTTCTTC
CDR3 protein: CASSSHPGTSGSLGNEQFF
D gene: TRBD2
J gene: TRBJ2-1
V gene: TRBV27
clone size: NA

CDR3 DNA: TGTGCCAGCAGCGTACCCTCTGGAGGGCAAGAGACCCAGTACTTC
CDR3 protein: CASSVPSGGQETQYF
D gene: NA
J gene: TRBJ2-5
V gene: TRBV9
clone size: NA

CDR3 DNA: TGCGCCAGCAGCTTGGACAGGGGGAATGAGCAGTTCTTC
CDR3 protein: CASSLDRGNEQFF
D gene: TRBD1
J gene: TRBJ2-1
V gene: TRBV5-1
clone size: NA

CDR3 DNA: TGTGCCAGCAGCCACGTGACAGCGAACACTGAAGCTTTCTTT
CDR3 protein: CASSHVTANTEAFF
D gene: NA
J gene: TRBJ1-1
V gene: TRBV3-1/TRBV3-2
clone size: NA

CDR3 DNA: TGTGCCAGCAGCCAGTTTCCAGGTACGCAGTATTTT
CDR3 protein: CASSQFPGTQYF
D gene: NA
J gene: TRBJ2-3
V gene: TRBV7-9
clone size: NA

CDR3 DNA: TGTGCCTGGAGCCCCCCCAGGACAGGGAGTGCGTACTTC
CDR3 protein: CAWSPPRTGSAYF
D gene: TRBD1
J gene: TRBJ2-7
V gene: TRBV30
clone size: NA

CDR3 DNA: TGTGCCTCGCGGACAGGGGGCTACGAGCAGTACTTC
CDR3 protein: CASRTGGYEQYF
D gene: TRBD1
J gene: TRBJ2-7
V gene: TRBV7-9
clone size: NA

CDR3 DNA: TGTGCCAGCAGCGGCGCTAGCGGGACCTACAATGAGCAGTTCTTC
CDR3 protein: CASSGASGTYNEQFF
D gene: TRBD2
J gene: TRBJ2-1
V gene: TRBV7-8
clone size: NA

CDR3 DNA: TGTGCCAGCAGCCAAGATACCAGGACATTGTATGGCTACACCTTC
CDR3 protein: CASSQDTRTLYGYTF
D gene: NA
J gene: TRBJ1-2
V gene: TRBV3-1/TRBV3-2
clone size: once

CDR3 DNA: TGCGCCAGCAGCCCTCGGACAGGGGGAAGCAATCAGCCCCAGCATTTT
CDR3 protein: CASSPRTGGSNQPQHF
D gene: TRBD1
J gene: TRBJ1-5
V gene: TRBV4-3
clone size: NA

CDR3 DNA: TGTGCCAGCAGCTTTATGGACAGGGGGGATAATGAGCAGTTCTTC
CDR3 protein: CASSFMDRGDNEQFF
D gene: TRBD1
J gene: TRBJ2-1
V gene: TRBV5-4
clone size: NA

CDR3 DNA: TGTGCCTGGAGCCAGGCCGGGGAGCTGTTTTTT
CDR3 protein: CAWSQAGELFF
D gene: NA
J gene: TRBJ2-2
V gene: TRBV30
clone size: NA

CDR3 DNA: TGCGCCAGCAGCCAAGACCCGGACAGGGTCTCCTACGAGCAGTACTTC
CDR3 protein: CASSQDPDRVSYEQYF
D gene: TRBD1
J gene: TRBJ2-7
V gene: TRBV4-1
clone size: NA

CDR3 DNA: TGTGCCAGCAGCTCCGACACCGGGGAGCTGTTTTTT
CDR3 protein: CASSSDTGELFF
D gene: NA
J gene: TRBJ2-2
V gene: TRBV11-2
clone size: NA

CDR3 DNA: TGTGCCAGCACAACGGGAGGGAGCGAAGGCTATGGCTACACCTTC
CDR3 protein: CASTTGGSEGYGYTF
D gene: NA
J gene: TRBJ1-2
V gene: TRBV28
clone size: NA

CDR3 DNA: TGTGCCAGCAGCACCGGGACAGGGGTTTACGAGCAGTACTTC
CDR3 protein: CASSTGTGVYEQYF
D gene: TRBD1
J gene: TRBJ2-7
V gene: TRBV5-8
clone size: NA

CDR3 DNA: TGTGCCAGCAGACGCGAGGATCAGGGGGTTGGTGCAGATACGCAGTATTTT
CDR3 protein: CASRREDQGVGADTQYF
D gene: TRBD1
J gene: TRBJ2-3
V gene: TRBV2
clone size: NA

CDR3 DNA: TGTGCCAGCAGTTCCTCGGGACTAGGATCCTACGAGCAGTACTTC
CDR3 protein: CASSSSGLGSYEQYF
D gene: TRBD2
J gene: TRBJ2-7
V gene: TRBV28
clone size: NA